Below, 26 T cell receptor beta chains from the same sample are listed, as sequenced in a study of breast tumors, draining lymph nodes, adjacent tissues. Breast cancer patients provided tissue from their axillary draining lymph nodes. TCRdb used MiXCR to reprocess the multiplex PCR reads, holding one entry per CDR3 protein. The table shows around 130,000 distinct CDR3 sequences, with 20% occurring only once. The specimen was axillary lymph node tissue. These receptors came from a female donor with breast cancer. Some clones in this sample may be carry-over from other donors' samples.

This clonotype was detected many times. The chain recombines TRBV4-1 with TRBJ2-1, with 12 bases fitting TRBD2. The CDR3 contains 18 residues. Trimming removed 6 bases from V and 0 bases from J; junction bases left unmatched: 9. CDR1 MGHRA and CDR2 YSYEKL come from the germline V gene. CDR3 nucleotides: TGCGCCAGCAGTACTGGACTAGCGGGGACCCTCTCCTACAATGAGCAGTTCTTC. Protein product: CASSTGLAGTLSYNEQFF.

This clonotype was found many times. The chain couples TRBV5-1 to TRBJ2-7; D is unresolved. Trimming stripped 6 bases from V and 4 bases from J, with 11 bases between. CDR3 length: 12 residues. Germline V gene data show CDR1 as SGHRS and CDR2 as YFSETQ. CDR3 in amino acids: CASKSGSYEQYF. Here the CDR3 DNA reads TGCGCCAGCAAATCAGGTTCGTACGAGCAGTACTTC.

The chain joins TRBV28 to TRBJ1-2; D is unresolved. Germline CDR1 reads MDHEN; CDR2 reads SYDVKM. The ends were cut back, 5 bases at V and 8 bases at J, with 12 bases in the middle. The CDR3 is made up of 12 amino acids. The DNA of the CDR3 is TGTGCCAGCAGTCCCTCCGGGCGGGGCTACACCTTC. Residues: CASSPSGRGYTF.

This clonotype was seen repeatedly, ten times or more. The chain is built from TRBV7-9 and TRBJ1-5; D gene unclear. Germline V gene lookup returns CDR1 SEHNR and CDR2 FQNEAQ (reference sequence). V was pared by 3 bases and J by 5 bases, with 8 bases between. The CDR3 is 13 residues long. The DNA for the CDR3 is TGTGCCAGCAGCTTGACCGGGGATCAGCCCCAGCATTTT. Translated, it gives CASSLTGDQPQHF.

As for this clonotype: A read error is possible here, since a much larger clone lies one base away. The chain carries TRBV19 and TRBJ1-5; D not resolved. Per the germline V gene, CDR1 is LNHDA and CDR2 is SQIVND (reference sequence). V shed 8 bases and J shed 0 bases, with 14 bases lying between them. This CDR3 comprises 15 residues. The CDR3 region is CASVLGVNSNQPQHF. DNA of the CDR3: TGTGCCAGTGTCCTCGGGGTGAATAGCAATCAGCCCCAGCATTTT.

The rearrangement joins TRBV18 to TRBJ2-5; D is unresolved. Germline V gives CDR1 KGHSH, CDR2 LQKENI. The CDR3 contains 16 residues. The V end lost 2 bases, the J end lost 8 bases, and 21 bases lay between the germline ends. The CDR3 DNA follows: TGTGCCAGCTCACCAACCCGGGCGGCCGTTGGTGTAACCCAGTACTTC. Its translation: CASSPTRAAVGVTQYF.

This clonotype has ten or more counts. The V call is TRBV20-1, the J call TRBJ2-1; D uncertain. The CDR3 extends over 16 amino acids. Trimming left V 3 bases short and J 1 base short, with 16 bases between. The V gene's germline CDR1 is DFQATT and CDR2 SNEGSKA (reference sequence). The CDR3 region is CSASITAKGSYNEQFF. The CDR3 nucleotides read TGCAGTGCTAGTATTACCGCTAAAGGGTCCTACAATGAGCAGTTCTTC.

This clonotype was counted at least ten times. The chain couples TRBV5-8 to TRBJ1-6, with 7 bases aligning to TRBD1. Germline-derived CDR1 and CDR2 are SGHTS and YDEGEE. The CDR3 covers 14 residues. V dropped 4 bases and J dropped 5; count of bases not matched to a gene: 3. The chain's CDR3 is CASSKDRNNSPLHF. The CDR3 bases are TGTGCCAGCAGCAAGGACAGGAATAATTCACCCCTCCACTTT.

Points on this clonotype: Being one base from a much bigger clone, this may be a read error. The V and J genes are TRBV7-3 and TRBJ2-2, with 10 positions matching TRBD2. CDR3 length: 15 amino acids. CDR1 and CDR2 from the germline V gene are SGHTA and FQGTGA. The V and J ends lost 3 bases and 7 bases, in that order; junction bases with no gene match: 5. The CDR3 nucleotides read TGTGCCAGCAGCTTCGGGACTAGCGTGCGCGGGGAGCTGTTTTTT. Amino acid sequence: CASSFGTSVRGELFF.

This clonotype was detected a few times. The rearrangement uses TRBV18 and TRBJ2-3; D is possibly TRBD2 (6 bases). The V and J ends lost 3 bases and 5 bases respectively, with 15 bases between them. CDR3 length equals 15 residues. Germline V gene sequence: CDR1 KGHSH, CDR2 LQKENI. The CDR3 sequence: CASSPSRGSRDTQYF. CDR3 DNA: TGTGCCAGCTCACCGAGCCGGGGGTCGCGAGATACGCAGTATTTT.

Only a few counts were recorded for this clonotype. This could be a read error, since a much larger clone is one nucleotide away. The chain combines TRBV15 with TRBJ1-6; the D is unclear. Germline CDR1 is LNHNV and CDR2 is YYDKDF (reference sequence). The CDR3 runs 13 residues. In DNA, the CDR3 is TGTGCCACCGGCAGAGACTATAATTCACCCCTCCACTTT. Translating it yields CATGRDYNSPLHF.

The chain couples TRBV19 to TRBJ2-2; D not resolved. This CDR3 has 11 amino acids. Germline assignment: CDR1 LNHDA and CDR2 SQIVND (reference sequence). The V gene lost 6 bases and the J gene lost 7 bases, with 6 bases spanning the gap. CDR3 nucleotides: TGTGCCAGTAGCCCCGGCGGGGAGCTGTTTTTT. As protein: CASSPGGELFF.

This clonotype has a handful of counts. The chain carries TRBV3-1 and TRBJ2-1; D remains unclear. The CDR3 extends over 13 amino acids. Germline CDR1 and CDR2: LGHDT and YNNKEL (reference sequence). Trimming cost V 2 bases and J 10 bases, with 12 bases left between them. CDR3 sequence (DNA): TGTGCCAGCAGCCAATCTGGAGTCAGGGAGCAGTTCTTC. It codes for CASSQSGVREQFF.

This clonotype was found many times. This rearrangement joins TRBV6-4 to TRBJ2-1, with 8 bases aligning to TRBD2. The CDR3 sequence is 17 residues long. V dropped 6 bases and J dropped 6; count of bases not matched to a gene: 16. Germline V CDR1 and CDR2: MRHNA, SNTAGT. The CDR3 coding sequence is TGTGCCAGCAGCGTACGGCCAGCGGGGGCATTCGGCAATGAGCAGTTCTTC. The encoded protein is CASSVRPAGAFGNEQFF.

This clonotype was counted a few times. V and J are TRBV19 and TRBJ1-3; D is perhaps TRBD1 (5 bases). The V and J ends lost 8 bases and 1 base respectively, with 18 bases between them. Germline V gene data show CDR1 as LNHDA and CDR2 as SQIVND (reference sequence). CDR3 length equals 16 residues. The CDR3: CASARGVIASGNTIYF. CDR3 DNA sequence: TGTGCCAGTGCTAGAGGGGTTATTGCTTCTGGAAACACCATATATTTT.

This clonotype occurred many times. The rearrangement links TRBV5-1 to TRBJ2-7, with 9 bases aligning to TRBD2. V gave up 3 bases and J gave up 7 bases; unmatched junction bases: 5. Germline V gene lookup returns CDR1 SGHRS and CDR2 YFSETQ. The CDR3 totals 13 residues. In DNA form, the CDR3 reads TGCGCCAGCAGCTCCGGGACTAGCAGGGAGCAGTACTTC. Amino acid sequence: CASSSGTSREQYF.

This clonotype was seen repeatedly, ten times or more. This rearrangement joins TRBV20-1 to TRBJ2-6, with TRBD1 matching over 10 bases. V lost 0 bases to trimming and J lost 4 bases; unmatched junction nucleotides: 9. The CDR3 totals 18 residues. Germline CDR1 DFQATT, CDR2 SNEGSKA (reference sequence). CDR3 amino acids: CSARDPRTGGKGANVLTF. CDR3 bases: TGCAGTGCTAGAGATCCCAGGACAGGGGGTAAGGGGGCCAACGTCCTGACTTTC.

This clonotype was observed many times. The chain uses TRBV28 and TRBJ1-6; no reliable D call. The CDR3 has 13 amino acids. Trimming stripped 7 bases from V and 0 bases from J, with 4 bases between. Germline CDR1 MDHEN, CDR2 SYDVKM. CDR3: CASINSYNSPLHF. The CDR3 region has the DNA TGTGCCAGCATTAACTCCTATAATTCACCCCTCCACTTT.

Ten or more counts support this clonotype. The rearrangement uses TRBV5-5 and TRBJ2-1, with 12 bases matching TRBD2. With V trimmed by 4 bases and J by 0 bases, 8 bases remained unmatched. CDR1 is SGHKS, CDR2 YYEKEE, per germline (reference sequence). There are 18 residues in the CDR3. The CDR3 nucleotides read TGTGCCAGCAGCAGGACTAGCGGGGCGGTACGCTCCTACAATGAGCAGTTCTTC. Protein sequence: CASSRTSGAVRSYNEQFF.

The table lists this clonotype with many counts. The chain recombines TRBV6-4 with TRBJ2-5; D not certain. The CDR3 length is 11 residues. Deletions cut 4 bases from V and 5 bases from J, with 5 bases between. Germline V gene data show CDR1 as MRHNA and CDR2 as SNTAGT. CDR3 in amino acids: CASSASETQYF. The CDR3 nucleotides read TGTGCCAGCAGTGCGTCGGAGACCCAGTACTTC.

The V and J genes are TRBV14 and TRBJ2-5; 7 nucleotides align to TRBD2. V trimming: 1 base; J trimming: 5 bases; junction bases outside the gene matches: 10. Germline assignment: CDR1 SGHDN and CDR2 FVKESK. The CDR3 runs 16 residues. The CDR3 DNA reads as TGTGCCAGCAGCCAAGTAGGGAACACCGGGGGGGAGACCCAGTACTTC. Translation: CASSQVGNTGGETQYF.

This clonotype was recorded many times. The chain uses TRBV11-2 and TRBJ2-1, with 7 positions matching TRBD2. CDR1 and CDR2 (germline): SGHAT, FQNNGV. The trim removed 4 bases at V and 4 bases at J, leaving 4 bases unmatched. This CDR3 comprises 14 residues. The CDR3 loop is CASSSRLAYNEQFF. The CDR3 DNA sequence: TGTGCCAGCAGCTCGCGACTAGCTTACAATGAGCAGTTCTTC.

Worth noting for this clonotype: This may stem from a read error, because a much larger clone lies one nucleotide away. J is TRBJ2-7 and V is TRBV18; no clear D gene. The CDR3 contains 14 residues. The ends were cut back, 8 bases at V and 3 bases at J, with 17 bases in the middle. Germline CDR1 is KGHSH and CDR2 is LQKENI. The CDR3 bases are TGTGCCAGCACAGCAGAAACCGGAGACTACGAGCAGTACTTC. This translates into CASTAETGDYEQYF.

The table lists this clonotype with many counts. This CDR3 reads CASGTGGGYEQFF. In nucleotides, the CDR3 is TGTGCCAGCGGGACCGGGGGGGGGTATGAGCAGTTCTTC. The chain couples TRBV2 to TRBJ2-1; 8 positions match TRBD2. This CDR3 is built from 13 residues. J lost 8 bases, V lost 8 bases, and 8 bases had no gene match. Germline lookup yields CDR1 SNHLY and CDR2 FYNNEI.

In its sample, this clonotype was seen many times. The chain links TRBV12-3 or TRBV12-4 to TRBJ2-1, with D possibly being TRBD2 (6 bases). This CDR3 has 14 residues. Trimming pared 3 bases from V and 5 bases from J, leaving 11 bases between. The CDR3 DNA follows: TGTGCCAGCAGTTTGATCTGGGAGGACAATGAGCAGTTCTTC. Its protein product is CASSLIWEDNEQFF.

Comments on this clonotype: One base away lies a much larger clone, so this may be a sequencing read error. CDR3 nucleotide sequence: TGTGCCACTGACCATGCACGCTCTGGGGCCAACGTCCTGACTTTC. Residues: CATDHARSGANVLTF. V gene TRBV19 combines with J gene TRBJ2-6, with unresolved D. Trimming removed 10 bases from V and 0 bases from J, with 13 bases in between. The CDR3 is 15 amino acids. From germline, CDR1 is LNHDA and CDR2 SQIVND (reference sequence).